This T cell receptor (beta chain) was identified in a study of Graves' ophthalmopathy and Graves' hyperthyroidism (dated by TCRdb to 2016 to 2019). For the study in its entirety: Peripheral blood was collected before any treatment was given, at the time of initial diagnosis. The study used signatures of the TCR beta repertoire to tell Graves' ophthalmopathy apart from Graves' hyperthyroidism and to predict which patients would progress to ophthalmopathy. In total, 120 to 150 blood samples were TCR-sequenced: 43 ophthalmopathy, 75 hyperthyroidism and about 17 hyperthyroidism-to-ophthalmopathy patients. To explore V-J signatures that separate ophthalmopathy from hyperthyroidism, a discovery set of about a hundred patients was enrolled, consisting of approximately 44 with ophthalmopathy and roughly 57 with stable hyperthyroidism. An independent validation cohort was composed of about 20 hyperthyroidism patients and 17 patients who later progressed from hyperthyroidism to ophthalmopathy. T-cell repertoires of thyroid tissue and blood were compared in over 5 hyperthyroidism patients. Following sample collection, hyperthyroidism patients were given methimazole at a starting dose of 30 mg daily, and ophthalmopathy patients were given high-dose intravenous methylprednisolone. What the authors observed across the whole study: In validation, the model predicted ophthalmopathy progression with about 70% sensitivity and approximately 75% specificity; approximately 12 predicted patients were CT-confirmed with GO in a median of approximately 6.5 months. In cross-validation, the 13-signature model distinguished ophthalmopathy from stable hyperthyroidism with approximately 88% sensitivity and around 81% specificity, and in the test set the corresponding values were roughly 78% and 74%. Sample size was not statistically predetermined, and group allocation was not concealed from the investigators. Most of the expanded thyroid clonotypes with a frequency above 0.001 were also detected in blood, and it was suggested that the thyroid immune response may be reflected by blood repertoires.

V has 3 bases trimmed and J has 7 bases trimmed; junction bases matching no gene number 7. The cysteine opens and the phenylalanine closes a CDR3 of 14 amino acids. Kept here is only the CDR3 DNA, which spans 42 bases and is read in frame from base 1. Looking up the germline V gene yields CDR1 MGHRA and CDR2 YSYEKL. Ophthalmopathy patients had moderately to severely active disease, Clinical Activity Score of at least 3, NOSPECS grade of at least 4, and disease duration under 3 months. Anyone with other autoimmune diseases, uncontrolled infections, pregnancy or lactation was excluded from the study. Diagnosis relied on clinical symptoms, serum thyroxine, TRAb, thyroid ultrasound and orbital computed tomography. Ficoll-Paque density gradient centrifugation was used to isolate PBMCs from 8.5 to 10 ml of fresh peripheral blood. Total RNA was extracted with Trizol reagent and quality-checked on an Agilent 2100 Bioanalyzer.

For repertoire sequencing, TCR beta CDR3 regions were amplified from RNA transcripts. The first round was an RT-PCR using HTBI primers with the Qiagen OneStep RT-PCR kit, and this first round was followed by a second-round multiplex PCR, then size selection and purification. Libraries were sequenced paired-end with 100 bp reads on an Illumina HiSeq2000. The study's processing was this. SOAPnuke was used for read processing, and reads with adapters, uncalled bases, a mean Phred below 15, or no exact constant-primer or identifier match were discarded. High-quality paired reads were merged with COPE v1.2.5. Clonotypes were defined as unique nucleotide sequences and were aligned to IMGT TRB V, D and J references using MiTCR v1.1. Analysis was restricted to V-J combinations with a frequency above 0.0001, which covered roughly 99% of repertoires. A TCR clonal expansion and chaos score per V-J combination was defined as the ratio of F50 clonal expansion to chaos observed in the TCRdist matrix. Welch's t-statistics and random forest were used to reduce features to about a dozen V-J combinations, which were fed into a naive Bayes classifier. The similarity between thyroid and blood repertoires was quantified using the Morisita-Horn index. Starting from the raw public reads, TCRdb applied fastp trimming at Q25, assembled clones with MiXCR and retained in-frame beta chains. Here each entry gathers all rows of one CDR3 protein and keeps the most common genes and DNA. None of the V and J calls come from the authors' own analysis; TCRdb made them. The sample table records about 640,000 distinct CDR3 sequences; under 50% of these occur just once. Over 2.5% of the sample is held by the ten biggest clonotypes.

Details on this clonotype: Its binding antigen is unknown. Base qualities are missing; no much larger clone stands one base away.

The sequenced material came from peripheral blood. This clonotype originated in an adult man with Graves' ophthalmopathy. The chain links TRBV4-1 with TRBJ1-2, with 8 bases matching TRBD1. The DNA sequence follows: TGCGCCAGCAGCCAGCCGACAGGGGACTCTGGCTACACCTTC. This sequence encodes CASSQPTGDSGYTF.